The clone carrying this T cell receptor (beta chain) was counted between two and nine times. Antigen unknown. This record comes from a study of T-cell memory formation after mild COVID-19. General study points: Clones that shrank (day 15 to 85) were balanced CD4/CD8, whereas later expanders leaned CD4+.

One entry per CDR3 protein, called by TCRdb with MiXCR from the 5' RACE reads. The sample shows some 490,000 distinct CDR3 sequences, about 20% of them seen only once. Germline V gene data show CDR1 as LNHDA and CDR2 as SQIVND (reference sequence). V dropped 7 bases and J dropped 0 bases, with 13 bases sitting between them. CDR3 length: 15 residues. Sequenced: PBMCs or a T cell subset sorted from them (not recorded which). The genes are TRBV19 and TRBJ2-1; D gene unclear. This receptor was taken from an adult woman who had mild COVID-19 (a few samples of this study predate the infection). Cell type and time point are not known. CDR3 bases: TGTGCCAGTAAGCGCGATCGGAGCTCCTACAATGAGCAGTTCTTC. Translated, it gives CASKRDRSSYNEQFF.